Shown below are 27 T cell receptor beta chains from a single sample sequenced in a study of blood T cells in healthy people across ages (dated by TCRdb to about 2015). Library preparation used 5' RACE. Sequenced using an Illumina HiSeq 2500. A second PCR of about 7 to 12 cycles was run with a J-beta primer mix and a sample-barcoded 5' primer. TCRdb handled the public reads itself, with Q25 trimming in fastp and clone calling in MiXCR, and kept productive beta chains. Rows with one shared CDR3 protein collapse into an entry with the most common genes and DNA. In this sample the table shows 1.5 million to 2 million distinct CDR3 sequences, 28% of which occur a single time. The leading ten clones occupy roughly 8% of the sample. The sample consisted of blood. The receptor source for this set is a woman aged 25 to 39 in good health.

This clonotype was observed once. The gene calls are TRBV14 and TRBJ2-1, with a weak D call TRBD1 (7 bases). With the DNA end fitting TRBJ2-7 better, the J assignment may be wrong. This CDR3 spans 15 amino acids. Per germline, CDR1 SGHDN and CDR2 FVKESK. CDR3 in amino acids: CASSPGGSGYNEQYF. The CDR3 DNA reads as TGTGCCAGCAGCCCAGGGGGGAGTGGATACAATGAGCAGTACTTC.

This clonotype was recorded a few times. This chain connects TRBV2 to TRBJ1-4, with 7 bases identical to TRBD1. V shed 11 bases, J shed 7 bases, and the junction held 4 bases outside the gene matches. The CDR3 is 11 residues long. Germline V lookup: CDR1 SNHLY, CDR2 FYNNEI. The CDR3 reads CAGGTAEKLFF. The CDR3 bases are TGTGCCGGTGGGACAGCTGAAAAACTGTTTTTT.

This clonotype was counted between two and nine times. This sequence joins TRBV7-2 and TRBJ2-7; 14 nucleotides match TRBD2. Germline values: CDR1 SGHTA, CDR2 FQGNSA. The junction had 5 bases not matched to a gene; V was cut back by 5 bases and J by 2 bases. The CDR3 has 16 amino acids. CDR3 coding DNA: TGTGCCAGCAGCAGCCCGGGACTAGCGGGAGCCTACGAGCAGTACTTC. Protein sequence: CASSSPGLAGAYEQYF.

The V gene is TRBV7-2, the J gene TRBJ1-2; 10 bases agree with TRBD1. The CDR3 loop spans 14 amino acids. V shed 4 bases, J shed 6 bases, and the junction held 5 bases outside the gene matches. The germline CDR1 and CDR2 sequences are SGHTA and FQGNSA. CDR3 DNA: TGTGCCAGCAGCTCGGGGACAGGGGAGGATGGCTACACCTTC. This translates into CASSSGTGEDGYTF.

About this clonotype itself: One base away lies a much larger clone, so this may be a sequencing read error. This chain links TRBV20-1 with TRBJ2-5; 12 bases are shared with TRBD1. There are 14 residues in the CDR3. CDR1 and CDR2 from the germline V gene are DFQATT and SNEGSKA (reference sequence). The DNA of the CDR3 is TGCAGTGCCCCGGGACAGGGGGCGCGAGAGGCCCAGTACTTC. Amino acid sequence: CSAPGQGAREAQYF.

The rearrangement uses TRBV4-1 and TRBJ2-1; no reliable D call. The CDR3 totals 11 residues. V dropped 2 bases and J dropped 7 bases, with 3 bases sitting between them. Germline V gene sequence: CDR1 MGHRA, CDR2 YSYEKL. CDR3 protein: CASSQPNEQFF. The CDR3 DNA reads TGCGCCAGCAGCCAACCGAATGAGCAGTTCTTC.

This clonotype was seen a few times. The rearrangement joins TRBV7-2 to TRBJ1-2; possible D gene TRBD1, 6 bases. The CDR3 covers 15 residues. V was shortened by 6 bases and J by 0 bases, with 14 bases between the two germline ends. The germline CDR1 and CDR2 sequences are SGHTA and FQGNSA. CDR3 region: CASSPQGSANYGYTF. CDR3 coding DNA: TGTGCCAGCAGTCCGCAGGGGTCGGCTAACTATGGCTACACCTTC.

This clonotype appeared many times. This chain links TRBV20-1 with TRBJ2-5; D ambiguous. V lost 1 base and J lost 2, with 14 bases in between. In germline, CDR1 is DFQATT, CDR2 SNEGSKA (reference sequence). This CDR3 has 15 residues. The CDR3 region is CSARAIVTPQETQYF. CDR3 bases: TGCAGTGCTAGAGCCATAGTAACGCCTCAAGAGACCCAGTACTTC.

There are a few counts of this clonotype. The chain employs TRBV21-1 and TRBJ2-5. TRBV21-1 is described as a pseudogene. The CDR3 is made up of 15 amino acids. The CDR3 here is CASSKRPWTQETQYF. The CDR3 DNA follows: TGTGCCAGCAGCAAACGACCCTGGACTCAAGAGACCCAGTACTTC.

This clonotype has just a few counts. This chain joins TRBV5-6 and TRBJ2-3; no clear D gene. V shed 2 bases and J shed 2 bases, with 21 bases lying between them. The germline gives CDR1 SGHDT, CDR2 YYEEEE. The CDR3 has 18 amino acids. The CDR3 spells CASSLGRFGARLTDTQYF. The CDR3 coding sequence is TGTGCCAGCAGCTTAGGTCGTTTCGGCGCTAGGCTCACAGATACGCAGTATTTT.

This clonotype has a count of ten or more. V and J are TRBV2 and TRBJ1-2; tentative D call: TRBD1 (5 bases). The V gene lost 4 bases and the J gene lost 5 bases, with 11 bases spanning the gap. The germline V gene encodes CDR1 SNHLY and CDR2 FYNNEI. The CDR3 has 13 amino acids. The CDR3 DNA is TGTGCCAGCAGTGGGGGCAGATTTTATGGCTACACCTTC. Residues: CASSGGRFYGYTF.

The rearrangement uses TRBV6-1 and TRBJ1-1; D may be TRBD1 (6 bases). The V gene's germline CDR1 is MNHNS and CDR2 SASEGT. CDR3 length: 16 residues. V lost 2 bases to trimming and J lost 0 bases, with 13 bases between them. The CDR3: CASSEQGQPMNTEAFF. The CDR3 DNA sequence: TGTGCCAGCAGTGAACAAGGACAGCCTATGAACACTGAAGCTTTCTTT.

For the CDR3, the DNA is TGCAGCGTTGAAGTAGTAGATGAGCAGTTCTTC. This codes for CSVEVVDEQFF. The chain links TRBV29-1 to TRBJ2-1; no clear D gene. This CDR3 comprises 11 residues. Trimming stripped 1 base from V and 8 bases from J, with 6 bases between. Germline CDR1 reads SQVTM; CDR2 reads ANQGSEA.

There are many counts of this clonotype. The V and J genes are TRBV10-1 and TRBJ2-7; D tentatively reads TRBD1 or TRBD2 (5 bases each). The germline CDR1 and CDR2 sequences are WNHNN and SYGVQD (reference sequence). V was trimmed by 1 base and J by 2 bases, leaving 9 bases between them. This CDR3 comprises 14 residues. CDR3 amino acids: CASSELGVPYEQYF. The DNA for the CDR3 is TGCGCCAGCAGTGAGTTGGGGGTTCCCTACGAGCAGTACTTC.

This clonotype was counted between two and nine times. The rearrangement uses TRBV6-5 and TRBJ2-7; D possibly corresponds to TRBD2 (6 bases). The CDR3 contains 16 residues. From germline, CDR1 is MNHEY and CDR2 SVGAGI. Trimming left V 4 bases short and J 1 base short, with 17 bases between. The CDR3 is CASSSSKTSSSYEQYF. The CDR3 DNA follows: TGTGCCAGCAGTTCATCAAAGACTAGTTCTTCCTACGAGCAGTACTTC.

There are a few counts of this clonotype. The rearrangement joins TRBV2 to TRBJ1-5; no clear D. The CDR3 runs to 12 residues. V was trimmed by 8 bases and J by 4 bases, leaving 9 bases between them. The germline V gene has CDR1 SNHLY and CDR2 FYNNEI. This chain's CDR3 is CASRTANQPQHF. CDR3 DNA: TGTGCCAGCCGGACGGCTAATCAGCCCCAGCATTTT.

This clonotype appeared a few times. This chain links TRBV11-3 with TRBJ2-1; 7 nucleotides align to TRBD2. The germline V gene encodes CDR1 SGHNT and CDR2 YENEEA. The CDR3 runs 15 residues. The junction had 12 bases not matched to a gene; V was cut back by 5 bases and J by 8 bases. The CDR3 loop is CASSIGTIPRYEQFF. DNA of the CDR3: TGTGCCAGCAGCATCGGGACTATACCTCGGTATGAGCAGTTCTTC.

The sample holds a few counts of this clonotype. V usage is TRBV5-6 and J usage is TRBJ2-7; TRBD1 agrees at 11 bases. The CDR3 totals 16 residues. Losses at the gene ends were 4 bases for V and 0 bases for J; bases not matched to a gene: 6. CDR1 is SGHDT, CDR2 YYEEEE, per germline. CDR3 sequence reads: CASSPGTGGSSYEQYF. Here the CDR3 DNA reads TGTGCCAGCAGCCCCGGGACAGGGGGTAGCTCCTACGAGCAGTACTTC. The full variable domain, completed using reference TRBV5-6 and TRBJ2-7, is DAGVTQSPTHLIKTRGQQVTLRCSPKSGHDTVSWYQQALGQGPQFIFQYYEEEERQRGNFPDRFSGHQFPNYSSELNVNALLLGDSALYLCASSPGTGGSSYEQYFGPGTRLTVT.

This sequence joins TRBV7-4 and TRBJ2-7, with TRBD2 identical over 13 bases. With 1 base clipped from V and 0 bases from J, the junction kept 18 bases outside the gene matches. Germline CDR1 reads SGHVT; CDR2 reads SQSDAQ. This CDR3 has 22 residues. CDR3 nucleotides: TGTGCCAGCAGCTTAGATCCCCCCGAGTGGACTAGCGGGAGCCCGTTCTCCTACGAGCAGTACTTC. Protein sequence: CASSLDPPEWTSGSPFSYEQYF.

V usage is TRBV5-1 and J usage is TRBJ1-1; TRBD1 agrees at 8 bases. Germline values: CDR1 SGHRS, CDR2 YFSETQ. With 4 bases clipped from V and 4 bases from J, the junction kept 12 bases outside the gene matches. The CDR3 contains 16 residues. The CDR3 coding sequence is TGCGCCAGCAGCCCGGACCAGGGGGCATATACCACTGAAGCTTTCTTT. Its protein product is CASSPDQGAYTTEAFF. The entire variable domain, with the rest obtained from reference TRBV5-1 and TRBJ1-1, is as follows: KAGVTQTPRYLIKTRGQQVTLSCSPISGHRSVSWYQQTPGQGLQFLFEYFSETQRNKGNFPGRFSGRQFSNSRSEMNVSTLELGDSALYLCASSPDQGAYTTEAFFGQGTRLTVV.

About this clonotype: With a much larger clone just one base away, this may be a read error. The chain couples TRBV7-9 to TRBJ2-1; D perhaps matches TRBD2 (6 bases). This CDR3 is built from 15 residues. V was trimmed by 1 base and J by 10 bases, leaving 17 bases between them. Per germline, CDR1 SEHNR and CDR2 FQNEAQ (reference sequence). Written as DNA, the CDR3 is TGTGCCAGCAGCTTAGTTGAGGGACTGGGCTACGAGCAGTTCTTC. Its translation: CASSLVEGLGYEQFF.

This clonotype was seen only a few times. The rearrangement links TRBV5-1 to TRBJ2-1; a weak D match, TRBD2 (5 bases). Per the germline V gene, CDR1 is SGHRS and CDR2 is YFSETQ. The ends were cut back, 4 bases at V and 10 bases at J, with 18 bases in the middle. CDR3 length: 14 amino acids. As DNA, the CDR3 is TGCGCCAGCAGCGGACGGTCTAGCCTTGTCGAGCAGTTCTTC. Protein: CASSGRSSLVEQFF.

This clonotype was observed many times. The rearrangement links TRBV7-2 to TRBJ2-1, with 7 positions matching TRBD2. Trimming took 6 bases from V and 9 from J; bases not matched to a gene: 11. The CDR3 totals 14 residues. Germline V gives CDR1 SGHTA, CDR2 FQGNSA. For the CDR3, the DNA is TGTGCCAGCAGTCTACCCCTGGGAGGGACTGAGCAGTTCTTC. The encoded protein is CASSLPLGGTEQFF.

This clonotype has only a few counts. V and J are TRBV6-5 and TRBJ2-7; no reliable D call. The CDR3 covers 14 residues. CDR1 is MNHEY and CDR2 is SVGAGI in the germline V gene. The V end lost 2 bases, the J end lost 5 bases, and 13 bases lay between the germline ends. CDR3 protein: CASSYRPSEHEQYF. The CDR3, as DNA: TGTGCCAGCAGTTACAGACCTTCCGAACACGAGCAGTACTTC.

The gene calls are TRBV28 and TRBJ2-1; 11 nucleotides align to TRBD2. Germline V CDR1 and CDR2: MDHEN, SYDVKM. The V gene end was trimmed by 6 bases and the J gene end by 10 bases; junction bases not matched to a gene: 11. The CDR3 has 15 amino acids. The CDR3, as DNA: TGTGCCAGCAGCCCCCTAGCGGGGGGCGCCTACGAGCAGTTCTTC. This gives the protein CASSPLAGGAYEQFF.

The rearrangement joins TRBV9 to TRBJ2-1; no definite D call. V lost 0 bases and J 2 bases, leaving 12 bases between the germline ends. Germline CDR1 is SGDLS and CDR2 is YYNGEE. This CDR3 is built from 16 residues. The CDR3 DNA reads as TGTGCCAGCAGCGTAGATCAGTCGAGTCCCTACAATGAGCAGTTCTTC. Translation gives CASSVDQSSPYNEQFF.

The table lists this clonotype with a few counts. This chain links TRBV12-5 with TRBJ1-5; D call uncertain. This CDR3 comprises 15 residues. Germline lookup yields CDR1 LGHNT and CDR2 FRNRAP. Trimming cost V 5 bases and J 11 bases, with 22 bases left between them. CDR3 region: CASGPPGIAGRTQHF. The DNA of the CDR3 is TGTGCTAGTGGTCCCCCGGGTATCGCCGGGAGGACCCAGCATTTT.